The text below deals with one TCR beta chain. These data come from a study of OX40 agonist ivuxolimab in advanced cancers. Samples were taken at baseline and on day 1 of cycles 4 and 7. Generated by immunoSEQ multiplex PCR, the TCRdb table keeps only in-frame clones and is missing some. The sample includes roughly 90,000 clones, approximately 94% of them seen just once. With 2 bases removed from V and 6 bases from J, the gap between germline ends came to 11 bases. CDR1 and CDR2 (germline): PRHDT, FYEKMQ (reference sequence). The CDR3 runs to 14 residues. Specimen: CD4+ or CD8+ T cells sorted from blood, collected in a trial of the OX40 agonist ivuxolimab. This TCR was sampled from an adult with an advanced solid tumor such as melanoma, head and neck, liver or kidney cancer. V and J are TRBV13 and TRBJ2-1; D assignment may be TRBD1 or TRBD2 (5 bases each). CDR3 region: CASSLSRDGNEQFF. CDR3 sequence (DNA): TGTGCCAGCAGCTTATCCCGGGACGGCAATGAGCAGTTCTTC.